The clone carrying this TCR beta chain was recorded many times. No antigen is known for it. Each CDR3 protein is one row after TCRdb ran MiXCR on the reads. The sample lists fewer than 250,000 distinct CDR3 sequences; 9% to 15% were seen once. This sample is drawn from a study of T cell repertoires in cytomegalovirus infection. Study-level information: From public TCR beta signatures came an indication of both CMV infection and matching HLA type.

Study outcomes and limitations: The cumulative frequency of public TCR beta families distinguished individuals who carried CMV together with the relevant HLA. CMV-specific HLA-C-restricted TCR beta clonotypes dominated the ex vivo response.

CDR3 size: 16 residues. With V trimmed by 6 bases and J by 5 bases, 13 bases remained unmatched. The chain uses TRBV12-3 or TRBV12-4 and TRBJ2-5; 9 bases match TRBD2. The receptor's source is a human donor in good health (CMV status not recorded). Some clones in this sample may be carry-over from other donors' samples. The sequenced sample consisted of PBMCs. CDR3 loop: CASSPREIAGVETQYF. The CDR3 nucleotides are TGTGCCAGCAGCCCAAGGGAGATAGCGGGAGTGGAGACCCAGTACTTC.